The clone carrying this TCR beta chain was seen a handful of times. Its antigen is still unknown. The entry originates in a study of T cells in Graves' hyperthyroidism and ophthalmopathy. This CDR3 contains 15 residues. V was pared by 4 bases and J by 0 bases, with 14 bases between. Looked up from germline, CDR1 is SGDLS and CDR2 is YYNGEE. Study-wide results and limits: Also found in blood were most expanded thyroid clonotypes above 0.001. Ophthalmopathy and stable hyperthyroidism were told apart by a 13 V-J model.

RNA transcripts yielded amplified TCR beta CDR3 regions. When the TCR CDR3 underwent first-round RT-PCR, the HTBI primer set was used. In TCRdb, the multiplex PCR reads were re-called with MiXCR into one record per CDR3 protein. Here the sample spans approximately 590,000 distinct CDR3 sequences, 35% to 55% being singletons. V usage is TRBV9 and J usage is TRBJ2-7; D is tentatively TRBD1 or TRBD2 (5 bases each). This receptor was obtained from a woman younger than 35 with Graves' hyperthyroidism. The sequencing sample was made of peripheral blood or thyroid tissue (not recorded which). The CDR3: CASSPGQGPSYEQYF. As DNA, the CDR3 is TGTGCCAGCAGCCCAGGCCAGGGACCCTCCTACGAGCAGTACTTC.